The T cell receptor beta chain under discussion was sequenced for a study of T cell repertoires in cytomegalovirus infection. For the study at large: CMV infection plus the matching HLA type was flagged by public TCR beta signatures.

TCRdb used MiXCR to reprocess the reads, holding one entry per CDR3 protein. In the table there are over 450,000 distinct CDR3 sequences, about 11% of which are singletons. Study results and caveats: HLA-C-restricted, CMV-specific TCR beta clonotypes were dominant ex vivo.

This clonotype was detected ten times or more. Its antigen is undetermined. The CDR3 sequence is 15 residues long. Deletions cut 0 bases from V and 3 bases from J, with 12 bases between. Germline V lookup: CDR1 LGHNA, CDR2 YNFKEQ. The receptor's source is a human donor in good health (CMV status not recorded). Some clones in this sample may be carry-over from other donors' samples. V is TRBV4-2 and J is TRBJ2-7; a possible D gene is TRBD1 (5 bases). Source material: PBMCs. In DNA form, the CDR3 reads TGTGCCAGCAGCCAAGACAGAGGACACGTCTACGAGCAGTACTTC. This gives the protein CASSQDRGHVYEQYF.